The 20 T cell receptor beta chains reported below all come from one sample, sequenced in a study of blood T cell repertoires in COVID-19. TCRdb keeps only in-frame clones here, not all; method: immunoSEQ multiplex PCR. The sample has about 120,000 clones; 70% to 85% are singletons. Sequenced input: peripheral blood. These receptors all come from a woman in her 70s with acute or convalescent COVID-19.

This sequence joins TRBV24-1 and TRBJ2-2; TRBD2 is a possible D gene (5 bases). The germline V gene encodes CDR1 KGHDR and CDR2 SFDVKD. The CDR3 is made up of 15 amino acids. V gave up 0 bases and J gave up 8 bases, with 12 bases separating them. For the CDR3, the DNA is TGTGCCACCAGTGATTTGCAAGGCCCGGGGGGGGAGCTGTTTTTT. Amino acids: CATSDLQGPGGELFF.

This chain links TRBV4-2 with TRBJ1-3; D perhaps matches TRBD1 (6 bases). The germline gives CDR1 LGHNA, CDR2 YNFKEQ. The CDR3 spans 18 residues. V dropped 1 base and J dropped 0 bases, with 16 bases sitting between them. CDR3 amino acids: CASSQGTWTAISGNTIYF. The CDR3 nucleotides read TGTGCCAGCAGCCAAGGTACTTGGACAGCAATCTCTGGAAACACCATATATTTT.

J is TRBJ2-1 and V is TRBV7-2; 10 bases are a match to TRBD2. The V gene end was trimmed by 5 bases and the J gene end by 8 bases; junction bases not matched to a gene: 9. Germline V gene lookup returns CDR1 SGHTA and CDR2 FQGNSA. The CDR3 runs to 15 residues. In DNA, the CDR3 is TGTGCCAGCAGCGCCATACCGGGACTAGCGTATGAGCAGTTCTTC. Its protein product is CASSAIPGLAYEQFF.

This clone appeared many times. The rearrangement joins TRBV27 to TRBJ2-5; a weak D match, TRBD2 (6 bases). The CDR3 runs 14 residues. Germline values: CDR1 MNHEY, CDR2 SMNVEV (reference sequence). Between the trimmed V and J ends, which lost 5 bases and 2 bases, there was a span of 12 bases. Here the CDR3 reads CASSNSGLQETQYF. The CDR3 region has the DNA TGTGCCAGCAGTAATAGCGGTCTTCAAGAGACCCAGTACTTC.

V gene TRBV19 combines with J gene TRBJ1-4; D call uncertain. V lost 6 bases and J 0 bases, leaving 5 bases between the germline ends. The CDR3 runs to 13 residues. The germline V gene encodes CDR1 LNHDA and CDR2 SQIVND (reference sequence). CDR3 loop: CASRHPTNEKLFF. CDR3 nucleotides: TGTGCCAGTAGACACCCAACTAATGAAAAACTGTTTTTT.

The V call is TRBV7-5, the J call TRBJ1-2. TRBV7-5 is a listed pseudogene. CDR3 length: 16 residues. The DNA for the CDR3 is TGTGCCAGAAGCTCCGGGGTCAGACACTCTAACTATGGCTACACCTTC. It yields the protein CARSSGVRHSNYGYTF.

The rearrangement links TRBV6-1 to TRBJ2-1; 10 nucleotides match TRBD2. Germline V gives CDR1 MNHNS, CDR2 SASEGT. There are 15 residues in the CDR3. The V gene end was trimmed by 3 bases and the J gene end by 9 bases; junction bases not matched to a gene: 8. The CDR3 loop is CASSEAGLAPLEQFF. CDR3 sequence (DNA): TGTGCCAGCAGTGAGGCGGGACTAGCGCCCCTTGAGCAGTTCTTC.

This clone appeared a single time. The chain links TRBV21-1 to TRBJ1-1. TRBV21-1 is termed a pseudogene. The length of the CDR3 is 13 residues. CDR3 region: CASSFLAGWVAFF. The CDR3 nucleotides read TGTGCCAGCAGCTTCCTGGCGGGGTGGGTAGCTTTCTTT.

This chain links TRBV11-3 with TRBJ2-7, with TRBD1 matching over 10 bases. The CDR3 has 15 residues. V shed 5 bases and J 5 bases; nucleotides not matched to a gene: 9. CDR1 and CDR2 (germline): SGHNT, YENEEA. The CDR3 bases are TGTGCCAGCAGCATAAGGGGGGACAGGGGCCACGAGCAGTACGTC. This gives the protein CASSIRGDRGHEQYV.

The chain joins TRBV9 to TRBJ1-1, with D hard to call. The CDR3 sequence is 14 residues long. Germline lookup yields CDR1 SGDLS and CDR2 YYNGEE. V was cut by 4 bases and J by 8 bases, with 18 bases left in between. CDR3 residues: CASSFSTGLGEAFF. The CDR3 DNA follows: TGTGCCAGCAGCTTTTCGACGGGGTTAGGGGAAGCTTTCTTT.

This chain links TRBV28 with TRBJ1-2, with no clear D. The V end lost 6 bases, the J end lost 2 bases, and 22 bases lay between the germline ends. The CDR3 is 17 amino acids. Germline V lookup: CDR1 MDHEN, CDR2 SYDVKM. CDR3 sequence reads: CASSPASMRKKNYGYTF. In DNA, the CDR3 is TGTGCCAGCAGCCCTGCTAGTATGCGTAAGAAGAACTATGGCTACACCTTC.

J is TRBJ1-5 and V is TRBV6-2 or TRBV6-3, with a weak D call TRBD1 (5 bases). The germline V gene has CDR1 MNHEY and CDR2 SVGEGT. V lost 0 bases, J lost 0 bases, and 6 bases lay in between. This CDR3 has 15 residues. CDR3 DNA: TGTGCCAGCAGTTACTCCGGGGGTAGCAATCAGCCCCAGCATTTT. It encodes CASSYSGGSNQPQHF.

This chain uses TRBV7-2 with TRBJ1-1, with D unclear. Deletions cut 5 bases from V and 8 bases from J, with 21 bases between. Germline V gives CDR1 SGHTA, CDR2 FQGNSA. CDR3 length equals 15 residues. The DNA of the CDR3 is TGTGCCAGCAGCCCCAAGGCCGGGGTAGGGCTCGAAGCTTTCTTT. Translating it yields CASSPKAGVGLEAFF.

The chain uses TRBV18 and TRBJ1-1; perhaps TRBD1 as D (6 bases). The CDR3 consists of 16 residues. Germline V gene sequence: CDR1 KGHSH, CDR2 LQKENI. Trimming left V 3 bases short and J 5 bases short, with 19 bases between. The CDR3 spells CASSPGQHQHLTEAFF. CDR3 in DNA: TGTGCCAGCTCACCCGGACAGCACCAGCACCTTACTGAAGCTTTCTTT.

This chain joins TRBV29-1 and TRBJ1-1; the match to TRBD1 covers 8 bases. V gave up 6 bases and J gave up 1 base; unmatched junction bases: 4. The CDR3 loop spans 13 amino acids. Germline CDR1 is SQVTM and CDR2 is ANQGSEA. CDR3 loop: CSVGTGRNTEAFF. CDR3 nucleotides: TGCAGCGTGGGGACAGGAAGGAACACTGAAGCTTTCTTT. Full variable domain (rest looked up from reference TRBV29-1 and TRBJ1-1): SAVISQKPSRDICQRGTSLTIQCQVDSQVTMMFWYRQQPGQSLTLIATANQGSEATYESGFVIDKFPISRPNLTFSTLTVSNMSPEDSSIYLCSVGTGRNTEAFFGQGTRLTVV.

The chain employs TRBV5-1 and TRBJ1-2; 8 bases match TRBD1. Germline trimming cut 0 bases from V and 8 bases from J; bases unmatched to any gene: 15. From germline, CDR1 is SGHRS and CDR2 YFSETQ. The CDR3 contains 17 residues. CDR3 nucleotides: TGCGCCAGCAGCTTGGTGGTCCCTCCACAGGGGGTTCTAGGCTACACCTTC. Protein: CASSLVVPPQGVLGYTF.

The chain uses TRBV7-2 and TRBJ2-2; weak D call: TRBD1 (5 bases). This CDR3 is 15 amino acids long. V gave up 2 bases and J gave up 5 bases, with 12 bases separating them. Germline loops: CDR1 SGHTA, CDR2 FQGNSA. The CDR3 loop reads CASSLYQGGTGELFF. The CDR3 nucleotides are TGTGCCAGCAGCTTATATCAGGGCGGAACCGGGGAGCTGTTTTTT.

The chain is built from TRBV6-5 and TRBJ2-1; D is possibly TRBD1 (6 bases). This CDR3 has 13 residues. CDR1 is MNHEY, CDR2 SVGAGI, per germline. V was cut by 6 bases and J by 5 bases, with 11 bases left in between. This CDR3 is CASRLQGNNEQFF. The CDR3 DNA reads TGTGCCAGCAGGCTGCAGGGGAACAATGAGCAGTTCTTC.

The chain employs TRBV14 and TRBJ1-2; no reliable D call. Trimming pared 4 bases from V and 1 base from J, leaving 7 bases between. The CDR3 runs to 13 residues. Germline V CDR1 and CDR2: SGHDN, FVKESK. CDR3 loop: CASSRSYNYGYTF. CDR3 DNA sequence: TGTGCCAGCAGCCGCAGTTATAACTATGGCTACACCTTC.

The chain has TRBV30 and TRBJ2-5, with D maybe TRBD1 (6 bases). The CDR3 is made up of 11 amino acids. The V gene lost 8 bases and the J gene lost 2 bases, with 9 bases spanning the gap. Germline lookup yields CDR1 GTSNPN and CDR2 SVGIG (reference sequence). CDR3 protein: CAGQSQETQYF. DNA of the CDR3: TGTGCCGGACAGAGTCAAGAGACCCAGTACTTC.